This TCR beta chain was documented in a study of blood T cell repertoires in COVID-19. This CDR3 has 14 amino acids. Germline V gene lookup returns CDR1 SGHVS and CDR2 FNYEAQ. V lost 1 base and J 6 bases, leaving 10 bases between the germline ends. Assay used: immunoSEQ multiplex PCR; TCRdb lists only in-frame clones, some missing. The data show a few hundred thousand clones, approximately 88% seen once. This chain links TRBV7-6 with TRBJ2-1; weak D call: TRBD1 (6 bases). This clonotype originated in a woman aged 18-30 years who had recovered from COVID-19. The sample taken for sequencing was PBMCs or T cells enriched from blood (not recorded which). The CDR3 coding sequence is TGTGCCAGCAGCTTAGACGCAGGGGTCAATGAGCAGTTCTTC. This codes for CASSLDAGVNEQFF.